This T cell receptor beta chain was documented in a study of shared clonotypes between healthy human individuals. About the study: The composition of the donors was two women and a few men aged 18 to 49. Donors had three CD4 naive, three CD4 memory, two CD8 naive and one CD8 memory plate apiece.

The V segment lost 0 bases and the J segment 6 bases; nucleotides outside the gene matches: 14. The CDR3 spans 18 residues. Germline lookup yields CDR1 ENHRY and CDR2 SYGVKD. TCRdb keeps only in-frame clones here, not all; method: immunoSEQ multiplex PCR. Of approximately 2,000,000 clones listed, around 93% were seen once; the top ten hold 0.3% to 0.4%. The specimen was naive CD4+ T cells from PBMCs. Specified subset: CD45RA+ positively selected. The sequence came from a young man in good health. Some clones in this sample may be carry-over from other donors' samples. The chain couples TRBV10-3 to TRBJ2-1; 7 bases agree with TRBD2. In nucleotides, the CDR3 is TGTGCCATCAGTGAGTCTCGATACGGCGGGAGTGGCGTCAATGAGCAGTTCTTC. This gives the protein CAISESRYGGSGVNEQFF.